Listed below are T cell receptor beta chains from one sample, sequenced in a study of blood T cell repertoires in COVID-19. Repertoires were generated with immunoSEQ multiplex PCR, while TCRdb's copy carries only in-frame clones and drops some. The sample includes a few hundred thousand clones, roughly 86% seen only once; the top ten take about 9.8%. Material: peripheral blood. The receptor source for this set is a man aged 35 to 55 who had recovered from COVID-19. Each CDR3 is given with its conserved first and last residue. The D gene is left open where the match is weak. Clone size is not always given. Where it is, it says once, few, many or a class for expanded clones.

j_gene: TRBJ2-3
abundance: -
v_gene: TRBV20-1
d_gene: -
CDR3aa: CSARRDTQYF
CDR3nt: TGCAGTGCTAGGCGGGATACGCAGTATTTT

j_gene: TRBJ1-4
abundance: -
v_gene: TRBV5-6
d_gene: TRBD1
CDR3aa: CASSFGTGVTNEKLFF
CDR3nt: TGTGCCAGCAGCTTCGGGACAGGGGTAACTAATGAAAAACTGTTTTTT

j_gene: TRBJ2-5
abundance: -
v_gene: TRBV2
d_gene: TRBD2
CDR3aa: CASNPAPVLAGARETQYF
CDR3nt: TGTGCCAGCAACCCAGCCCCGGTACTAGCGGGAGCTCGAGAGACCCAGTACTTC

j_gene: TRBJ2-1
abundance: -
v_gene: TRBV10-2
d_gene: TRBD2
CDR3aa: CASRREGTYNEQFF
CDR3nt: TGCGCCAGCAGGCGGGAGGGGACCTACAATGAGCAGTTCTTC

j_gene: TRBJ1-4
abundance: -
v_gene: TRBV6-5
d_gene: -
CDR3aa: CASSLGVRGTNEKLFF
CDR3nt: TGTGCCAGCAGTTTGGGGGTGCGGGGGACTAATGAAAAACTGTTTTTT

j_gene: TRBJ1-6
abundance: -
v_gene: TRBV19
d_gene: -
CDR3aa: CASRAQRSRYNSPLHF
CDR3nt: TGTGCCAGTAGAGCTCAGCGTAGCCGTTATAATTCACCCCTCCACTTT

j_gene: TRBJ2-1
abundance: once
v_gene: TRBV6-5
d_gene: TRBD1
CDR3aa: CATRGTGGNNEQFF
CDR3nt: TGTGCCACCCGCGGGACAGGGGGAAACAATGAGCAGTTCTTC

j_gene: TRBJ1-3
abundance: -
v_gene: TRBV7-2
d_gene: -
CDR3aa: CASSPGVRGTIYF
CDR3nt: TGTGCCAGCAGCCCCGGGGTTCGGGGCACCATATATTTT

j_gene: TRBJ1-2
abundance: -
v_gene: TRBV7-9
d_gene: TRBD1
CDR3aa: CASSPRDRGNPYGYTF
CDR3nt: TGTGCCAGCAGCCCGAGAGACAGGGGGAACCCATATGGCTACACCTTC

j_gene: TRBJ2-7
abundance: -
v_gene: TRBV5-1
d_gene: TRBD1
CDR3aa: CASSPTGGSSYEQYF
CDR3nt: TGCGCCAGCAGCCCTACAGGGGGCAGTTCCTACGAGCAGTACTTC

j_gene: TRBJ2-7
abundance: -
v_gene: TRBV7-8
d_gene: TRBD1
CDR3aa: CASSLGQGALGGGLYEQYF
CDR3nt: TGTGCCAGCAGCTTGGGACAGGGGGCTTTAGGCGGGGGATTGTACGAGCAGTACTTC

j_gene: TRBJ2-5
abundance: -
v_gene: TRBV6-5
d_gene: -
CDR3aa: CASSRDIGGIGTQYF
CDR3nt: TGTGCCAGCAGTCGTGATATTGGAGGGATCGGGACCCAGTACTTC

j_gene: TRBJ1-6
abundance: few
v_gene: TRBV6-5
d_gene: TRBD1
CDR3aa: CASRTTGVWAPLHF
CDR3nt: TGTGCCAGCAGAACTACAGGGGTTTGGGCACCCCTCCACTTT

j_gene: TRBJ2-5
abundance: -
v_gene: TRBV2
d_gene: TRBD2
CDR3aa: CASSEAASGGPNFNSETQYF
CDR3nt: TGTGCCAGCAGTGAGGCCGCTAGCGGGGGCCCTAACTTTAATAGCGAGACCCAGTACTTC

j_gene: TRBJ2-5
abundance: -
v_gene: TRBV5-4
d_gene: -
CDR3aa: CASSLRRGETQYF
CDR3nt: TGTGCCAGCAGCTTGCGCAGGGGTGAGACCCAGTACTTC

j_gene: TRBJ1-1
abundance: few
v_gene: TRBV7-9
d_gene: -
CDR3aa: CASSFRQLAEAFF
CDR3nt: TGTGCCAGCAGCTTCCGACAGTTGGCTGAAGCTTTCTTT

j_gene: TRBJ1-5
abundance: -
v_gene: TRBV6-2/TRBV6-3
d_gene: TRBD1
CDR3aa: CASSRTGRNQPQHF
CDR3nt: TGTGCCAGCAGCCGGACAGGGCGCAATCAGCCCCAGCATTTT

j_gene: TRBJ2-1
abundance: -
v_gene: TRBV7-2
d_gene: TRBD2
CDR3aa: CASSPGRGGRPYNEQFF
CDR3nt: TGTGCCAGCAGCCCCGGGAGGGGCGGGAGGCCCTACAATGAGCAGTTCTTC

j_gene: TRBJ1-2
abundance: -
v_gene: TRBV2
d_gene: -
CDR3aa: CASRGPSYGYTF
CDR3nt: TGTGCCAGCAGGGGGCCCTCCTATGGCTACACCTTC

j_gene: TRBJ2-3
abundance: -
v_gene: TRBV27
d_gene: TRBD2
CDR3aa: CASSLAGGPVGTQYF
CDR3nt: TGTGCCAGCAGTTTGGCGGGGGGGCCAGTTGGGACGCAGTATTTT

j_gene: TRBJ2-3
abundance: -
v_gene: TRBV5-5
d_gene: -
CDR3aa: CASSLGGVTDTQYF
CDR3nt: TGTGCCAGCAGCTTGGGCGGGGTCACAGATACGCAGTATTTT

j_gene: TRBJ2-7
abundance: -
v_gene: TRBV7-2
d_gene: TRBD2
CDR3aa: CASSLVSGGVEYEQYF
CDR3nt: TGTGCCAGCAGCTTAGTCAGCGGGGGGGTAGAATACGAGCAGTACTTC

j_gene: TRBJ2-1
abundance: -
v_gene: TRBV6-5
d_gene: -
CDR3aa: CASSYSARFSYNEQFF
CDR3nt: TGTGCCAGCAGTTACTCGGCCAGGTTTTCCTACAATGAGCAGTTCTTC

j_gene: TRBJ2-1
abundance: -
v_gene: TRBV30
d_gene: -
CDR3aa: CAWSPGSSYNEQFF
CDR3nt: TGTGCCTGGAGTCCGGGTAGCTCCTACAATGAGCAGTTCTTC

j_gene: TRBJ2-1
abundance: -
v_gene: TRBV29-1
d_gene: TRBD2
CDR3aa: CSVDAGALGHEQFF
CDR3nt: TGCAGCGTTGACGCGGGAGCCCTAGGACATGAGCAGTTCTTC

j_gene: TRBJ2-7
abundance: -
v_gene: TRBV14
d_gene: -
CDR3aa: CASSQDRGGLYEQYF
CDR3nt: TGTGCCAGCAGCCAAGATAGGGGCGGATTATACGAGCAGTACTTC

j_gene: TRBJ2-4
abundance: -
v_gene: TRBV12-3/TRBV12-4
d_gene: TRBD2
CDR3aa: CASSPGLAGGSYF
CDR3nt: TGTGCCAGCAGCCCAGGACTAGCGGGAGGTTCGTACTTC

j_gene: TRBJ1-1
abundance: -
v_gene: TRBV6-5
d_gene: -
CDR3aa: CASSYFGTKNTEAFF
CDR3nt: TGTGCCAGCAGTTACTTTGGCACTAAGAACACTGAAGCTTTCTTT

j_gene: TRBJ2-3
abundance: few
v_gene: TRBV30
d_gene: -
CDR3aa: CAWAKQDRTDTQYF
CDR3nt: TGTGCCTGGGCCAAACAGGATCGGACAGATACGCAGTATTTT

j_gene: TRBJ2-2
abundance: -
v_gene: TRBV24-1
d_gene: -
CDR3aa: CATSGSYGGELFF
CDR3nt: TGTGCCACCAGTGGCTCCTATGGCGGGGAGCTGTTTTTT

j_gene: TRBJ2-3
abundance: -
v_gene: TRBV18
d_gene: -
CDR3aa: CASSPGRITDTQYF
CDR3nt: TGTGCCAGCTCACCGGGGAGGATCACAGATACGCAGTATTTT

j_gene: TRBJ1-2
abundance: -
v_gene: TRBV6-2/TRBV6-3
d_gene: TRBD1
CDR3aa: CASSSSRHRDRHLPSNYGYTF
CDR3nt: TGTGCCAGCAGTTCATCCAGACACCGGGACAGACATTTACCCTCCAACTATGGCTACACCTTC

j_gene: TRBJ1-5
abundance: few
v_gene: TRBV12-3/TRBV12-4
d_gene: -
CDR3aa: CASRLGEGQPQHF
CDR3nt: TGTGCCAGCAGACTCGGTGAGGGTCAGCCCCAGCATTTT

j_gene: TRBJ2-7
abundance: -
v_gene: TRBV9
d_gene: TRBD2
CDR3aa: CASSPDLAVSYEQYF
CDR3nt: TGTGCCAGCAGCCCGGACCTAGCGGTTTCCTACGAGCAGTACTTC